This T cell receptor (beta chain) appears in the sequencing data of a study of early T cells in non-severe SARS-CoV-2 infection (dated by TCRdb to the early 2020s). With regard to the full study: Because TCR sequencing relied on bulk RNA taken from unsorted whole blood, pairing of alpha and beta chains was not possible. The research as a whole found: VDJdb matching was skewed toward anti-spike CD8 responses and likely underestimated virus-specific expansions by missing private and CD4 specificities.

This was a case-control study nested in a cohort of healthcare workers in London, UK, who had nasopharyngeal swab PCR tests and blood samples taken every week. Healthcare workers were recruited between 23 and 31 March 2020, during the week of the UK lockdown, and were followed weekly for up to about 16 weeks. The library was built by means of 5' RACE. The sequencer listed for this sample is NextSeq 500. To correct for sequencing error and PCR bias, the TCR library protocol tagged individual cDNA molecules with unique molecular identifiers. Sequencing covered both TCR alpha and beta chains, and within each sample the abundances of alpha and beta sequences were tightly co-correlated. In the source study's methods: Decombinator V4 was used to annotate the V gene, J gene and CDR3 of the TCR sequences. TCRs were defined as expanded if a significant change between any two time points was detected under a Poisson model with p below 0.0001. Abundances of TCRs were expressed as counts per million after normalisation to the total number of TCRs sequenced in each sample. VDJdb, accessed on 1 November 2021, was searched for TCRs annotated for CMV, EBV and SARS-CoV-2, and TCRs annotated for more than one antigen were excluded. TCRdb applied fastp at Q25 and MiXCR to the public reads, then kept only in-frame beta chains. A single entry per CDR3 protein holds the most common genes and DNA from its merged rows. The V and J calls shown here were made by TCRdb, not taken from the authors' results. In all, the sample holds about 48,000 distinct CDR3 sequences, and around 6% of those were seen once. The top ten hold 4.5% of the sample.

This clonotype was seen ten or more times. This clone's antigen is unknown. Base qualities are not at hand, and no much larger clone is one base apart. Sequenced material: whole blood. The sequence came from an adult who was a healthcare worker with PCR-confirmed SARS-CoV-2 infection or an uninfected control (not recorded which).

The encoded CDR3 is CASKGIGNQPQHF. The DNA sequence follows: TGTGCCAGCAAGGGGATCGGCAATCAGCCCCAGCATTTT. This chain is built from TRBV27 and TRBJ1-5; the D segment could be TRBD1, given 5 matching bases. Relative to germline, V is 7 bases shorter and J is 2 bases shorter, with 9 bases between their ends. CDR1 MNHEY and CDR2 SMNVEV are derived from the germline V gene (reference sequence). Taken from cysteine to phenylalanine, the CDR3 has 13 residues. Solely the CDR3 DNA is kept, with 39 bases framed from the first base.